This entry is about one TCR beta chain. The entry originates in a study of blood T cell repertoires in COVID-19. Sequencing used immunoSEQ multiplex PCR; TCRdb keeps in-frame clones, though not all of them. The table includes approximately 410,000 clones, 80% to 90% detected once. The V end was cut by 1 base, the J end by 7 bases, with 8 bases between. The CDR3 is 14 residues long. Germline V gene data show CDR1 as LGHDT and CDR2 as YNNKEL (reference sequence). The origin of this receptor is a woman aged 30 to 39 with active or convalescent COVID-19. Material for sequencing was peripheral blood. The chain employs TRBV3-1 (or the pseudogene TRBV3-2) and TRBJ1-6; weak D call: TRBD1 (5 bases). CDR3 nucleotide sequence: TGTGCCAGCAGCCAAGGGACAATAAATTCACCCCTCCACTTT. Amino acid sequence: CASSQGTINSPLHF.